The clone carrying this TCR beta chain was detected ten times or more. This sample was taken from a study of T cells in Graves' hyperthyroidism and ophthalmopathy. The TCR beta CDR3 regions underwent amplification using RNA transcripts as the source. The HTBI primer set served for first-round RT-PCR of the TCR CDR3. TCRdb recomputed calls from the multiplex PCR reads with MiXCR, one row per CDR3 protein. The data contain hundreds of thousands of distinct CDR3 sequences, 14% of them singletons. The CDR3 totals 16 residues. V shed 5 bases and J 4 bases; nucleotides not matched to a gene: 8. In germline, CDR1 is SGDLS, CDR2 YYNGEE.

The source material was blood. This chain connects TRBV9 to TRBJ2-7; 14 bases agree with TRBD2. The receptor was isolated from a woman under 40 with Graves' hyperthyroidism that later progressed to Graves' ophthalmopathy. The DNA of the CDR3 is TGTGCCAGCAGTCCTGTAGGGACTAGCGGGAGTTACGAGCAGTACTTC. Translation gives CASSPVGTSGSYEQYF.